This TCR beta chain originates from a study of T cells in Graves' hyperthyroidism and ophthalmopathy. This clonotype was observed at least ten times. Its target is not known. This CDR3 is built from 11 residues. Germline V gene sequence: CDR1 SQVTM, CDR2 ANQGSEA. Between the trimmed V and J ends, which lost 6 bases and 4 bases, there was a span of 8 bases. Researchers took RNA transcripts and amplified the TCR beta CDR3 regions from them. A first-round RT-PCR of the TCR CDR3 used the HTBI primer set. TCRdb reanalysed the multiplex PCR reads using MiXCR and keeps one entry per CDR3 protein. The sample yields under 400,000 distinct CDR3 sequences, roughly 15% seen once. Study-level findings and limits: Ophthalmopathy, as predicted by the model, came a median approximately 5.9 months after the prediction. Most thyroid-expanded clonotypes above 0.001 were also found in blood.

Patients were excluded because of uncontrolled infection, other autoimmune disease, pregnancy or lactation. This clonotype was obtained from a woman in her sixties with Graves' ophthalmopathy. The sample was blood. The chain is built from TRBV29-1 and TRBJ2-3; perhaps TRBD2 as D (5 bases). The CDR3 bases are TGCAGCGTGGGAGCGCCAGATACGCAGTATTTT. Translated: CSVGAPDTQYF.